These 15 T cell receptor beta chains were sequenced from one sample in a study of blood T cell repertoires in COVID-19. Data came from immunoSEQ multiplex PCR; TCRdb stores just in-frame clones and leaves some out. The data contain fewer than 300,000 clones, more than 80% of them singletons. The sequenced sample was peripheral blood. The receptors originated from a woman aged 45-65 years with COVID-19, enrolled during active disease.

The chain combines TRBV6-2 or TRBV6-3 with TRBJ2-3, with TRBD2 matching 11 bases. Germline values: CDR1 MNHEY, CDR2 SVGEGT. Trimming removed 4 bases from V and 0 bases from J; junction bases left unmatched: 6. The CDR3 consists of 17 residues. CDR3 bases: TGTGCCAGCAGTTGGGCCCTAGCGGGAGGAAGCACAGATACGCAGTATTTT. It translates to CASSWALAGGSTDTQYF.

This CDR3 reads CASSPLLGTGYGYTF. The DNA for the CDR3 is TGTGCCAGCAGCCCCCTTCTTGGGACAGGCTATGGCTACACCTTC. The V and J genes are TRBV7-9 and TRBJ1-2; TRBD1 aligns across 8 bases. Trimming cost V 5 bases and J 4 bases; bases outside gene matches: 9. Germline CDR1 and CDR2: SEHNR and FQNEAQ (reference sequence). The CDR3 has 15 amino acids. The whole variable domain, filled in from reference TRBV7-9 and TRBJ1-2, reads DTGVSQNPRHKITKRGQNVTFRCDPISEHNRLYWYRQTLGQGPEFLTYFQNEAQLEKSRLLSDRFSAERPKGSFSTLEIQRTEQGDSAMYLCASSPLLGTGYGYTFGSGTRLTVV.

The V gene is TRBV7-6, the J gene TRBJ2-5, with a tentative D call TRBD2 (7 bases). The CDR3 loop spans 14 amino acids. V was clipped by 4 bases and J by 1 base, with 10 bases between them. CDR1 is SGHVS, CDR2 FNYEAQ, per germline. CDR3: CASSWGGGQETQYF. The DNA for the CDR3 is TGTGCCAGCAGCTGGGGAGGGGGCCAAGAGACCCAGTACTTC.

CDR3: CASSITSGSKYEQYF. DNA of the CDR3: TGTGCCAGTAGTATAACTAGCGGGAGCAAGTACGAGCAGTACTTC. The V and J genes are TRBV19 and TRBJ2-7, with 11 positions matching TRBD2. This CDR3 spans 15 amino acids. CDR1 and CDR2 (germline): LNHDA, SQIVND (reference sequence). With V trimmed by 2 bases and J by 4 bases, 4 bases remained unmatched.

This clone was counted only a few times. This sequence joins TRBV7-2 and TRBJ1-5; D remains unclear. The length of the CDR3 is 16 residues. Trimming pared 5 bases from V and 1 base from J, leaving 15 bases between. Germline V gene data show CDR1 as SGHTA and CDR2 as FQGNSA. The CDR3 DNA follows: TGTGCCAGCAGCCCTGCTGGTCCTGCGAGCAATCAGCCCCAGCATTTT. Amino acid sequence: CASSPAGPASNQPQHF. The full variable domain, completed using reference TRBV7-2 and TRBJ1-5, is GAGVSQSPSNKVTEKGKDVELRCDPISGHTALYWYRQSLGQGLEFLIYFQGNSAPDKSGLPSDRFSAERTGGSVSTLTIQRTQQEDSAVYLCASSPAGPASNQPQHFGDGTRLSIL.

This sequence joins TRBV19 and TRBJ1-5; D is perhaps TRBD1 (6 bases). Germline assignment: CDR1 LNHDA and CDR2 SQIVND (reference sequence). CDR3 length equals 14 residues. V was shortened by 10 bases and J by 2 bases, with 15 bases between the two germline ends. The CDR3 loop reads CATRQVLGNQPQHF. Here the CDR3 DNA reads TGTGCCACCCGACAGGTCTTGGGCAATCAGCCCCAGCATTTT.

The V call is TRBV18, the J call TRBJ2-1; TRBD2 is a possible D gene (6 bases). The V end lost 3 bases, the J end lost 1 base, and 10 bases lay between the germline ends. Germline CDR1 is KGHSH and CDR2 is LQKENI. There are 15 residues in the CDR3. CDR3 coding DNA: TGTGCCAGCTCACCCGGTCTAGCGTCCTACAATGAGCAGTTCTTC. Protein sequence: CASSPGLASYNEQFF. The whole variable domain, remainder taken from reference TRBV18 and TRBJ2-1, is NAGVMQNPRHLVRRRGQEARLRCSPMKGHSHVYWYRQLPEEGLKFMVYLQKENIIDESGMPKERFSAEFPKEGPSILRIQQVVRGDSAAYFCASSPGLASYNEQFFGPGTRLTVL.

The chain uses TRBV10-3 and TRBJ2-4; 7 positions agree with TRBD2. Losses at the gene ends were 10 bases for V and 7 bases for J; bases not matched to a gene: 10. Germline CDR1 is ENHRY and CDR2 is SYGVKD. This CDR3 contains 13 residues. This CDR3 reads CATGREGGNIQYF. The CDR3 nucleotides are TGTGCCACAGGGAGGGAGGGCGGTAACATTCAGTACTTC.

The V and J genes are TRBV5-1 and TRBJ2-5, with a weak D call TRBD2 (5 bases). Germline assignment: CDR1 SGHRS and CDR2 YFSETQ. V was cut by 4 bases and J by 3 bases, with 19 bases left in between. The CDR3 spans 16 residues. CDR3: CASSPRGAAIKETQYF. Written as DNA, the CDR3 is TGCGCCAGCAGCCCTCGGGGAGCGGCGATAAAAGAGACCCAGTACTTC.

The rearrangement links TRBV12-5 to TRBJ2-7; 11 nucleotides line up with TRBD1. The CDR3 consists of 16 residues. V gave up 2 bases and J gave up 0 bases; unmatched junction bases: 3. Germline-derived CDR1 and CDR2 are LGHNT and FRNRAP. The CDR3 sequence: CASGLRTGGISYEQYF. The CDR3 DNA is TGTGCTAGTGGTTTGAGGACAGGGGGCATCTCCTACGAGCAGTACTTC.

The chain is built from TRBV7-9 and TRBJ2-1, with D unresolved. CDR1 SEHNR and CDR2 FQNEAQ come from the germline V gene (reference sequence). Trimming stripped 2 bases from V and 11 bases from J, with 10 bases between. The CDR3 extends over 12 amino acids. CDR3: CASSLIVQKQFF. The CDR3 DNA is TGTGCCAGCAGCTTAATCGTCCAGAAGCAGTTCTTC.

The chain employs TRBV7-3 and TRBJ1-1; tentative D call: TRBD1 (5 bases). The CDR3 covers 16 residues. V was shortened by 4 bases and J by 4 bases, with 19 bases between the two germline ends. The germline V gene has CDR1 SGHTA and CDR2 FQGTGA. CDR3 nucleotide sequence: TGTGCCAGCAGCTCCTTATCACGGGTAGGGGCCACTGAAGCTTTCTTT. This codes for CASSSLSRVGATEAFF.

The rearrangement links TRBV18 to TRBJ2-5; TRBD1 aligns across 7 bases. Trimming at V came to 3 bases and at J to 5 bases, leaving 6 bases not matched to a gene. Germline values: CDR1 KGHSH, CDR2 LQKENI. This CDR3 spans 14 amino acids. The CDR3 region is CASSPNRGRETQYF. CDR3 in DNA: TGTGCCAGCTCACCTAACAGGGGAAGGGAGACCCAGTACTTC.

This chain links TRBV5-6 with TRBJ2-2, with D possibly matching TRBD1 (5 bases). Germline-derived CDR1 and CDR2 are SGHDT and YYEEEE. CDR3 size: 15 residues. V was cut by 0 bases and J by 0 bases, with 6 bases left in between. CDR3 coding DNA: TGTGCCAGCAGCTTGGCAGGGTCGAACACCGGGGAGCTGTTTTTT. Translated: CASSLAGSNTGELFF.

The CDR3 DNA is TGTGCCAGCAGTTCCGCGGGTTGGGGGGGGAATCAGCCCCAGCATTTT. Translated: CASSSAGWGGNQPQHF. V and J are TRBV6-2 or TRBV6-3 and TRBJ1-5, with D possibly TRBD1 on 5 matching bases. CDR3 size: 16 residues. Trimming pared 4 bases from V and 4 bases from J, leaving 17 bases between. Germline-derived CDR1 and CDR2 are MNHEY and SVGEGT.